The 29 T cell receptor beta chains reported below all come from one sample, sequenced in a study of type 1 and type 2 diabetes patients (TCRdb year 2016). The sequencer was an Illumina MiSeq. TCRbeta CDR3 amplification used genomic DNA from the sorted T cell subsets as template. Multiplex PCR with 30 forward and 13 reverse primers amplified the TCRbeta CDR3 region. TCRdb took the public reads, trimmed them with fastp at Q25, ran MiXCR for clone calling and kept in-frame beta chains. Entries are consolidated by CDR3 protein sequence, retaining the most common genes and DNA. The sample contains 250,000 or so distinct CDR3 sequences, around 47% of them found a single time. The top ten clonotypes cover around 15% of the sample. The sample comprised peripheral blood mononuclear cells (PBMCs). All receptors derive from a man between 18 and 29 years old with type 2 diabetes.

This chain links TRBV20-1 with TRBJ2-5; unclear D gene. Germline V gene data show CDR1 as DFQATT and CDR2 as SNEGSKA (reference sequence). Trimming removed 3 bases from V and 2 bases from J, with 7 bases in between. There are 12 residues in the CDR3. The CDR3 here is CSASMTQETQYF. The DNA of the CDR3 is TGCAGTGCTAGTATGACACAAGAGACCCAGTACTTC.

The V gene is TRBV2, the J gene TRBJ1-6; D is unresolved. V lost 6 bases and J 6 bases, leaving 15 bases between the germline ends. This CDR3 comprises 15 residues. Germline assignment: CDR1 SNHLY and CDR2 FYNNEI. Here the CDR3 reads CASSPHGEGNSPLHF. Written as DNA, the CDR3 is TGTGCCAGCAGCCCGCACGGTGAGGGTAATTCACCCCTCCACTTT.

The chain links TRBV19 to TRBJ2-5, with 14 bases fitting TRBD2. The trim removed 2 bases at V and 4 bases at J, leaving 9 bases unmatched. Germline lookup yields CDR1 LNHDA and CDR2 SQIVND (reference sequence). The CDR3 has 18 residues. CDR3 bases: TGTGCCAGTAGTATACAGGGGACTAGCGGGAGTGTTGGAGAGACCCAGTACTTC. Its translation: CASSIQGTSGSVGETQYF.

The rearrangement joins TRBV28 to TRBJ2-7; 7 nucleotides agree with TRBD1. Germline CDR1 is MDHEN and CDR2 is SYDVKM. V lost 7 bases to trimming and J lost 3 bases; unmatched junction nucleotides: 6. The CDR3 covers 13 residues. Written as DNA, the CDR3 is TGTGCCAGCACAACAGGGGCCAGCTACGAGCAGTACTTC. This encodes CASTTGASYEQYF.

This clonotype showed up many times. The chain uses TRBV7-2 and TRBJ2-5; the D gene could be TRBD1 or TRBD2 (5 bases each). The germline V gene encodes CDR1 SGHTA and CDR2 FQGNSA. V was pared by 0 bases and J by 4 bases, with 9 bases between. CDR3 size: 14 residues. CDR3 DNA: TGTGCCAGCAGCTTAGCCGGGACGGGAGAGACCCAGTACTTC. Translated: CASSLAGTGETQYF.

This clonotype was recorded a few times. The chain joins TRBV20-1 to TRBJ1-4; no clear D gene. The length of the CDR3 is 10 residues. V was clipped by 6 bases and J by 8 bases, with 7 bases between them. CDR1 is DFQATT, CDR2 SNEGSKA, per germline (reference sequence). The CDR3 coding sequence is TGCAGTGCCTTCCAGGAAAAACTGTTTTTT. Protein product: CSAFQEKLFF.

This rearrangement joins TRBV19 to TRBJ2-5; 9 nucleotides match TRBD2. Per germline, CDR1 LNHDA and CDR2 SQIVND (reference sequence). With V trimmed by 3 bases and J by 4 bases, 12 bases remained unmatched. The CDR3 runs to 17 residues. This CDR3 reads CASSMGSSGVSGETQYF. The CDR3 nucleotides are TGTGCCAGTAGTATGGGTTCTAGCGGGGTGTCTGGAGAGACCCAGTACTTC. The variable domain in full, with the rest retrieved from reference TRBV19 and TRBJ2-5, is DGGITQSPKYLFRKEGQNVTLSCEQNLNHDAMYWYRQDPGQGLRLIYYSQIVNDFQKGDIAEGYSVSREKKESFPLTVTSAQKNPTAFYLCASSMGSSGVSGETQYFGPGTRLLVL.

The gene calls are TRBV20-1 and TRBJ2-1; 9 bases agree with TRBD2. The CDR3 has 15 residues. Per the germline V gene, CDR1 is DFQATT and CDR2 is SNEGSKA (reference sequence). V shed 5 bases, J shed 4 bases, and the junction held 9 bases outside the gene matches. CDR3 nucleotides: TGCAGTGCTCCCCAAGCGGGAGGCATTTACAATGAGCAGTTCTTC. Translating it yields CSAPQAGGIYNEQFF.

This clonotype came up many times. The chain carries TRBV2 and TRBJ2-7; D is unresolved. The CDR3 is 10 amino acids. CDR1 is SNHLY, CDR2 FYNNEI, per germline. V lost 6 bases to trimming and J lost 4 bases, with 4 bases between them. This CDR3 reads CASSIYEQYF. The CDR3, as DNA: TGTGCCAGCAGCATTTACGAGCAGTACTTC.

The chain recombines TRBV10-2 with TRBJ2-7, with D unresolved. Trimming removed 4 bases from V and 2 bases from J, with 9 bases in between. The CDR3 is 13 residues long. CDR1 is WSHSY and CDR2 is SAAADI in the germline V gene. The CDR3 protein is CASSGDLPYEQYF. DNA of the CDR3: TGCGCCAGCAGTGGGGATTTACCCTACGAGCAGTACTTC.

The chain combines TRBV6-6 with TRBJ2-1; D ambiguous. The CDR3 runs to 14 residues. Trimming pared 6 bases from V and 5 bases from J, leaving 14 bases between. In germline, CDR1 is MNHNY, CDR2 SVGAGI (reference sequence). The CDR3 sequence: CASSLRQSHNEQFF. CDR3 DNA: TGTGCCAGCAGCCTAAGGCAAAGTCACAATGAGCAGTTCTTC.

The DNA for the CDR3 is TGTGCCAGCACGCACGTAGCGGGAATGAATGAGCAGTTCTTC. Its protein product is CASTHVAGMNEQFF. The chain recombines TRBV7-2 with TRBJ2-1, with TRBD2 matching 8 bases. The CDR3 spans 14 residues. From germline, CDR1 is SGHTA and CDR2 FQGNSA. V shed 7 bases and J 7 bases; nucleotides not matched to a gene: 9.

This clonotype was recorded a few times. V usage is TRBV29-1 and J usage is TRBJ1-1, with D unclear. V gave up 3 bases and J gave up 0 bases, with 8 bases separating them. The CDR3 totals 13 residues. Per the germline V gene, CDR1 is SQVTM and CDR2 is ANQGSEA. CDR3 loop: CSVEVGMNTEAFF. The DNA for the CDR3 is TGCAGCGTTGAGGTGGGGATGAACACTGAAGCTTTCTTT.

With regard to this clonotype: A much larger clone sits a single nucleotide away, making a read error possible. V gene TRBV2 combines with J gene TRBJ1-2; D unclear. This CDR3 region has 13 residues. The V end was cut by 6 bases, the J end by 3 bases, with 11 bases between. Germline V lookup: CDR1 SNHLY, CDR2 FYNNEI. In DNA form, the CDR3 reads TGTGCCAGCAGCTCGATAGGAGACTATGGCTACACCTTC. This gives the protein CASSSIGDYGYTF.

This clonotype came up a few times. V gene TRBV7-2 combines with J gene TRBJ2-5; 10 nucleotides line up with TRBD1. This CDR3 has 15 residues. CDR1 and CDR2 from the germline V gene are SGHTA and FQGNSA. Losses at the gene ends were 5 bases for V and 5 bases for J; bases not matched to a gene: 8. CDR3: CASSGGDRGFETQYF. CDR3 in DNA: TGTGCCAGCAGCGGGGGGGACAGGGGTTTCGAGACCCAGTACTTC.

V gene TRBV2 combines with J gene TRBJ2-4, with D possibly being TRBD1 (8 bases). The germline V and J ends were trimmed by 2 bases and 6 bases, with 11 bases remaining between them. The CDR3 consists of 14 residues. The germline CDR1 and CDR2 sequences are SNHLY and FYNNEI. CDR3 residues: CASSENRGGNIQYF. CDR3 sequence (DNA): TGTGCCAGCAGTGAAAACAGGGGGGGAAACATTCAGTACTTC.

In its sample, this clonotype was seen a few times. This chain joins TRBV25-1 and TRBJ2-5; D is tentatively TRBD1 or TRBD2 (5 bases each). Germline CDR1 MGHDK, CDR2 SYGVNS. The CDR3 totals 14 residues. Trimming removed 2 bases at V and 5 bases at J, with 12 bases between. The CDR3 loop reads CASSEGTPRETQYF. The CDR3 nucleotides are TGTGCCAGCAGTGAAGGGACCCCCAGGGAGACCCAGTACTTC.

The chain joins TRBV7-2 to TRBJ2-5; 7 bases match TRBD2. The length of the CDR3 is 16 residues. Trimming cost V 3 bases and J 5 bases; bases outside gene matches: 12. Germline V CDR1 and CDR2: SGHTA, FQGNSA. CDR3 protein: CASSFVASGTWETQYF. The CDR3 nucleotides read TGTGCCAGCAGCTTCGTAGCTAGCGGTACTTGGGAGACCCAGTACTTC.

As to this clonotype: Because it lacks the conserved phenylalanine or tryptophan at the end, this CDR3 is likely a read error. This chain connects TRBV10-1 to TRBJ2-7; no clear D gene. V was pared by 0 bases and J by 0 bases, with 6 bases between. Germline CDR1 reads WNHNN; CDR2 reads SYGVQD (reference sequence). The CDR3 contains 14 residues. CDR3 in DNA: TGCGCCAGCAGTGAGTCGACTTTCTCCTACGAGCAGTACCTC. Translated, it gives CASSESTFSYEQYL.

In its sample, this clonotype was seen many times. The V and J genes are TRBV19 and TRBJ1-6; maybe TRBD1 (6 bases). This CDR3 has 14 residues. The germline V gene encodes CDR1 LNHDA and CDR2 SQIVND (reference sequence). V lost 4 bases and J lost 7, with 11 bases in between. This CDR3 reads CASSTDRRNSPLHF. Here the CDR3 DNA reads TGTGCCAGTAGTACCGACAGGCGGAATTCACCCCTCCACTTT.

CDR3 DNA sequence: TGCAGCGTTGAAAGACAGGGATTTGGCTACACCTTC. Amino acid sequence: CSVERQGFGYTF. The gene calls are TRBV29-1 and TRBJ1-2, with TRBD1 matching 7 bases. The ends lost 2 bases at V and 7 bases at J; junction bases unmatched: 4. This CDR3 spans 12 amino acids. The germline CDR1 and CDR2 sequences are SQVTM and ANQGSEA.

V usage is TRBV28 and J usage is TRBJ2-5, with 10 bases lining up with TRBD2. The CDR3 has 14 amino acids. Germline loops: CDR1 MDHEN, CDR2 SYDVKM. Trimming took 6 bases from V and 5 from J; bases not matched to a gene: 6. The CDR3 coding sequence is TGTGCCAGCAGGCTAGCGGGAGATGTCGAGACCCAGTACTTC. It is translated as CASRLAGDVETQYF.

This chain joins TRBV12-3 or TRBV12-4 and TRBJ1-5; a possible D gene is TRBD1 (5 bases). V was pared by 4 bases and J by 6 bases, with 13 bases between. The CDR3 totals 14 residues. DNA for the CDR3: TGTGCCAGCAGTTCCGGGGGGAGGGTTCAGCCCCAGCATTTT. Its protein is CASSSGGRVQPQHF.

The J gene is TRBJ2-6, the V gene TRBV5-1; perhaps TRBD1 as D (6 bases). The ends were cut back, 7 bases at V and 0 bases at J, with 14 bases in the middle. The CDR3 has 16 amino acids. Germline CDR1 SGHRS, CDR2 YFSETQ. The CDR3: CASGKTGSSGANVLTF. The CDR3 nucleotides read TGCGCCAGCGGCAAGACAGGAAGCTCTGGGGCCAACGTCCTGACTTTC. Using reference TRBV5-1 and TRBJ2-6 for the parts outside the CDR3, the full variable domain is KAGVTQTPRYLIKTRGQQVTLSCSPISGHRSVSWYQQTPGQGLQFLFEYFSETQRNKGNFPGRFSGRQFSNSRSEMNVSTLELGDSALYLCASGKTGSSGANVLTFGAGSRLTVL.

This clonotype was detected a few times. The V gene is TRBV19, the J gene TRBJ2-2; D might be TRBD2 (6 bases). Trimming cost V 4 bases and J 1 base, with 13 bases left between them. CDR3 length: 16 amino acids. The germline V gene has CDR1 LNHDA and CDR2 SQIVND (reference sequence). This CDR3 reads CASSTPAGRNTGELFF. CDR3 sequence (DNA): TGTGCCAGTAGTACCCCCGCGGGACGGAACACCGGGGAGCTGTTTTTT. Together with reference TRBV19 and TRBJ2-2, the CDR3 gives the full variable domain: DGGITQSPKYLFRKEGQNVTLSCEQNLNHDAMYWYRQDPGQGLRLIYYSQIVNDFQKGDIAEGYSVSREKKESFPLTVTSAQKNPTAFYLCASSTPAGRNTGELFFGEGSRLTVL.

This chain uses TRBV28 with TRBJ2-7; the D gene is possibly TRBD1 (6 bases). The V gene's germline CDR1 is MDHEN and CDR2 SYDVKM. Trimming removed 6 bases at V and 6 bases at J, with 12 bases between. This CDR3 region has 12 residues. The CDR3 loop is CASSLQGLEQYF. CDR3 sequence (DNA): TGTGCCAGCAGCCTACAGGGTCTCGAGCAGTACTTC.

CDR3 bases: TGTGCCAGTAGTATAGTTGGGACAGTGACCGCAACTAATGAAAAACTGTTTTTT. This codes for CASSIVGTVTATNEKLFF. The genes are TRBV19 and TRBJ1-4, with 7 bases matching TRBD1. Germline lookup yields CDR1 LNHDA and CDR2 SQIVND (reference sequence). CDR3 length equals 18 residues. After removal of 1 base from V and 0 bases from J, the junction contained 8 bases not matched to a gene. Full variable domain (missing parts from reference TRBV19 and TRBJ1-4): DGGITQSPKYLFRKEGQNVTLSCEQNLNHDAMYWYRQDPGQGLRLIYYSQIVNDFQKGDIAEGYSVSREKKESFPLTVTSAQKNPTAFYLCASSIVGTVTATNEKLFFGSGTQLSVL.

The chain joins TRBV25-1 to TRBJ1-1; possibly TRBD1 for D (5 bases). Germline loops: CDR1 MGHDK, CDR2 SYGVNS. The CDR3 spans 16 residues. Trimming took off 5 bases at V and 0 bases at J, with 16 bases between the two ends. The DNA for the CDR3 is TGTGCCAGCAGTAAATTAAGGGGCCCTATGAACACTGAAGCTTTCTTT. Its translation: CASSKLRGPMNTEAFF.

As DNA, the CDR3 is TGTGCCAGTAGACCCTTCGATGGCAATCAGCCCCAGCATTTT. Protein: CASRPFDGNQPQHF. V is TRBV19 and J is TRBJ1-5, with D uncertain. Deletions cut 6 bases from V and 2 bases from J, with 11 bases between. This CDR3 contains 14 residues. CDR1 is LNHDA and CDR2 is SQIVND in the germline V gene (reference sequence).